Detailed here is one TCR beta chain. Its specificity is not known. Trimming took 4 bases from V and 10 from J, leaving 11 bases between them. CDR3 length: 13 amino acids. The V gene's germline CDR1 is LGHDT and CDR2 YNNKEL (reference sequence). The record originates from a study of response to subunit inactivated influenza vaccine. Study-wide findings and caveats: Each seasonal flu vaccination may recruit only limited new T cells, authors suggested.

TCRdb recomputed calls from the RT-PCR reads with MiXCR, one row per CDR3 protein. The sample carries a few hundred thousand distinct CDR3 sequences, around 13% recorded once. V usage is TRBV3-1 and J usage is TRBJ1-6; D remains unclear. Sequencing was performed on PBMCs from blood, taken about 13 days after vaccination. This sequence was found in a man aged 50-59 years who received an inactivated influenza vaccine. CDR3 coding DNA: TGTGCCAGCAGCCGAGCAACCGGATCACCCCTCCACTTT. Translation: CASSRATGSPLHF.